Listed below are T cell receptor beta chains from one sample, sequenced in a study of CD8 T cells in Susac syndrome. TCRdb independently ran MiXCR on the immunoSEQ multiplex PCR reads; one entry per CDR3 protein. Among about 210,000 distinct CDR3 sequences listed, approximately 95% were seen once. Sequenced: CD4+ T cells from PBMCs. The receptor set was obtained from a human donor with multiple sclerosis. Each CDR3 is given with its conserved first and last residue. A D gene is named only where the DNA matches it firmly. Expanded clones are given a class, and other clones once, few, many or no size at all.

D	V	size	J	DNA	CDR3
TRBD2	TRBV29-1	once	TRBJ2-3	TGCAGCGTTGCGACTAGCGGGGTGAGCACAGATACGCAGTATTTT	CSVATSGVSTDTQYF
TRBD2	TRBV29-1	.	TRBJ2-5	TGCAGCGTGCAACTTCGCGGGAGGAGCAGGAGCGGTGAGACCCAGTACTTC	CSVQLRGRSRSGETQYF
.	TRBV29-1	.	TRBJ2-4	TGCAGCGTGGGCTGGGTCGTCGGGGCCAAAAACATTCAGTACTTC	CSVGWVVGAKNIQYF
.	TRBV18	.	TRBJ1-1	TGCGCCAGCTCACCAAGACCTGGCTGGGACACTGAAGCTTTCTTT	CASSPRPGWDTEAFF
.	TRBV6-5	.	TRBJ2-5	TGTGCCAGCAGCCAAAGCATCGTCGAGACCCAGTACTTC	CASSQSIVETQYF
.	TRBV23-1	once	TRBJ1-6	TGCGCCAGCAGTCAACTTTGGACCCTCCACTTT	CASSQLWTLHF
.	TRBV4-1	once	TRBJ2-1	TGCGCCAGCAGTCTTATCCTTGTCGACAATGAGCAGTTCTTC	CASSLILVDNEQFF
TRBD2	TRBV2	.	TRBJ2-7	TGTGCCAGCAGTGCATCGAGGACTAGCGGGGCACGATCTTACGAGCAGTACTTC	CASSASRTSGARSYEQYF
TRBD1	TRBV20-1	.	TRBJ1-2	TGCAGTGCTAGCCTGGACAGGGTTGGGCTTGGCTACACCTTC	CSASLDRVGLGYTF
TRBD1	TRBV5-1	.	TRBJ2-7	TGCGCCAGCAGCGAGGGGGCGAGGGCTAGGGAGCAGTACTTC	CASSEGARAREQYF
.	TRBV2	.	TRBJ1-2	TGTGCCAGCAGTCGCGAGGTCAAGTACTATGGCTACACCTTC	CASSREVKYYGYTF
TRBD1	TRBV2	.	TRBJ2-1	TGTGCCAGCAGAAAGGACAGGGGGGATCAGGAGCAGTTCTTC	CASRKDRGDQEQFF
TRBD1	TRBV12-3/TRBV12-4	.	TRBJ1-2	TGTGCCAGCAGTTTGACAGGGGGAGGTATCTATGGCTACACCTTC	CASSLTGGGIYGYTF
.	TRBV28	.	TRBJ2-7	TGTGCCAGCAGGCACGGGACCTTGGCCTACGAGCAGTACTTC	CASRHGTLAYEQYF
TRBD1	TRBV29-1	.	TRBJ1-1	TGCAGCGTTAACTCAGGGGGCCTAGCGAACACTGAAGCTTTCTTT	CSVNSGGLANTEAFF
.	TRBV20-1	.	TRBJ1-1	TGCAGTGCTGCCAGGGGCCCTGACACTGAAGCTTTCTTT	CSAARGPDTEAFF
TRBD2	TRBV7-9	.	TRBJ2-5	TGTGCCAGCAGCCTCATGGGGGACGGACTAGTCCAAGAGACCCAGTACTTC	CASSLMGDGLVQETQYF
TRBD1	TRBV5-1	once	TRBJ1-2	TGCGCCAGCAGCTTGGGGGCAGGACAGGGAGTTGGAGCTAACTATGGCTACACCTTC	CASSLGAGQGVGANYGYTF
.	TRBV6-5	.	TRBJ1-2	TGTGCCAGCAGTTACGGGGGGGCGCCTAGCGGCTACACCTTC	CASSYGGAPSGYTF
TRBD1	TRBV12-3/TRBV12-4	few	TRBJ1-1	TGTGCCAGCAGCCCGGACAGGGACACTGAAGCTTTCTTT	CASSPDRDTEAFF
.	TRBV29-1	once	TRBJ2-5	TGCAGCGTTGCGAGGGTCCGCCAAGAGACCCAGTACTTC	CSVARVRQETQYF
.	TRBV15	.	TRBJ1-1	TGTGCCACCAGCAGAGTGCGGAACACTGAAGCTTTCTTT	CATSRVRNTEAFF
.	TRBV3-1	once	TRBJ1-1	TGTGCCAGCAGCCTCTGGCAGACTAACACTGAAGCTTTCTTT	CASSLWQTNTEAFF
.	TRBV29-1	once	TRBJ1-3	TGCAGCGTCTCCGGGGCGTCAGGAAACACCATATATTTT	CSVSGASGNTIYF
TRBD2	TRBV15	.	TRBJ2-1	TGTGCCACCAGCAGCCTAGCGGGAGTGATTGAGCAGTTCTTC	CATSSLAGVIEQFF
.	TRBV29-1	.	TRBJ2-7	TGCAGCGCCCGAGCGGGCGAGCAGTACTTC	CSARAGEQYF
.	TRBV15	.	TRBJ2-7	TGTGCCACCAGCCTGGACAGAGCCTACGAGCAGTACTTC	CATSLDRAYEQYF
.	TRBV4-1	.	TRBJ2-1	TGCGCCAGCAGCCAAGCCAGGGGTAGGAATGAGCAGTTCTTC	CASSQARGRNEQFF
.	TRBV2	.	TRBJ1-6	TGTGCCAGCAGCCCCAGTCGGGGGAACGATAATTCACCCCTCCACTTT	CASSPSRGNDNSPLHF
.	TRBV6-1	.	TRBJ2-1	TGTGCCAGCAGTCATCTTGAGGGTGAGCAGTTCTTC	CASSHLEGEQFF
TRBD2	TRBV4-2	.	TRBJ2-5	TGTGCCAGCAGCCACAGCGGGGATCAAGAGACCCAGTACTTC	CASSHSGDQETQYF
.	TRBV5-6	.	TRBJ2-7	TGTGCCAGCAGCCCGAGGATGAACGAGCAGTACTTC	CASSPRMNEQYF
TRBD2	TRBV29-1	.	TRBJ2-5	TGCAGCGTTGAAGGAACTAGCGGGAGGGCTGCAGAGACCCAGTACTTC	CSVEGTSGRAAETQYF
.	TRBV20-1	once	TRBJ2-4	TGCAGTGCTAGAGATCGGGAGTTCATAGCCAAAAACATTCAGTACTTC	CSARDREFIAKNIQYF
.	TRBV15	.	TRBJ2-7	TGTGCCACCAGCAGAGATACCCACGAGCAGTACTTC	CATSRDTHEQYF
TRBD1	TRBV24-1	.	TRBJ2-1	TGTGCCACCAGTGATACCGGACAGGGTTACAATGAGCAGTTCTTC	CATSDTGQGYNEQFF
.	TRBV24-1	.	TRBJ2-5	TGTGCCTCCCGGACACTCCGGCAGACCCAGTACTTC	CASRTLRQTQYF
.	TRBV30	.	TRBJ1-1	TGTGCCTGGAGTCTCTTTACCGGGCTCCCGGCGGGTGAAGCTTTCTTT	CAWSLFTGLPAGEAFF
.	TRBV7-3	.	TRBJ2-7	TGTGCCAGCAGCAATTCGGGCCTCGGCGAGCAGTACTTC	CASSNSGLGEQYF
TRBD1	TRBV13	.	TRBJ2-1	TGTGCCAGCAGCAAACTACAGGGGGTCGGGAATGAGCAGTTCTTC	CASSKLQGVGNEQFF
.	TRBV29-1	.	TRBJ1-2	TGCAGCGTTGGGCGACAGCCGGGGTCCTATGGCTACACCTTC	CSVGRQPGSYGYTF
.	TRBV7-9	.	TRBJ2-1	TGTGCCAGCAGCTCCTACACTCTAAGGGGGTACAATGAGCAGTTCTTC	CASSSYTLRGYNEQFF
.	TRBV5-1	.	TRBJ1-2	TGCGCCAGCAGCTCGGACAGCCGTTATGGCTACACCTTC	CASSSDSRYGYTF
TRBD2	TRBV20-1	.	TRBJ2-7	TGCAGTGCTAGCACTAGCGGCTACGAGCAGTACTTC	CSASTSGYEQYF
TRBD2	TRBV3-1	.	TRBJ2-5	TGTGCCAGCAGTCGTAGTAGCGGGAGTGAAGAGACCCAGTACTTC	CASSRSSGSEETQYF
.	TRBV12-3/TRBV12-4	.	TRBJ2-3	TGTGCCAGCAGCACCCGGACTTGGCAGGCGGATACGCAGTATTTT	CASSTRTWQADTQYF
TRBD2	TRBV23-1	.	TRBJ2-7	TGCGCCAGCAGGGAAAAACTAGCGGCCTACGAGCAGTACTTC	CASREKLAAYEQYF
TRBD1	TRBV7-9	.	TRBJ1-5	TGTGCCAGCAGCTTAGCCGGTGAGGGGGCAGGGCAGCCCCAGCATTTT	CASSLAGEGAGQPQHF
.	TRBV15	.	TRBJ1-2	TGTGCCACCAGCAGTCGCCGGGATGGCTACACCTTC	CATSSRRDGYTF
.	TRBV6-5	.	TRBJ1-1	TGTGCCAGCAGTTCCCACGGGGTGTTAAGAGAGGCTTTCTTT	CASSSHGVLREAFF
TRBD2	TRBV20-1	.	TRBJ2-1	TGCAGTGCTAGCCGACTAGCGGGAGATTACAATGAGCAGTTCTTC	CSASRLAGDYNEQFF
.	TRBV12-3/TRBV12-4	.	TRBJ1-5	TGTGCCAGCAGTCCCCGGTCGGGGAGTGGACAGCCCCAGCATTTT	CASSPRSGSGQPQHF
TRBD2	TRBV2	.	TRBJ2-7	TGTGCCAGCGGGTTCGAGCGGGATCACGAGCAGTACTTC	CASGFERDHEQYF
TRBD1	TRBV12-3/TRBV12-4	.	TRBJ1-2	TGTGCCAGCAGCCACGGACAGGGACTTGGCTACACCTTC	CASSHGQGLGYTF
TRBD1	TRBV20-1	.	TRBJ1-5	TGCAGTGCGGGCGGAGGGACAGCTATCGGACCCCAGCATTTT	CSAGGGTAIGPQHF